This T cell receptor beta chain was obtained from a study of blood T cell repertoires in COVID-19. The wider study: T cells, B-cell-depleted T cells, or PBMCs supplied cDNA or gDNA.

The CDR3 totals 19 residues. Trimming cost V 5 bases and J 4 bases; bases outside gene matches: 14. Germline V gene sequence: CDR1 MGHRA, CDR2 YSYEKL. This clone has just a few counts. Clones were read by immunoSEQ multiplex PCR, and TCRdb kept only the in-frame ones, dropping some. Of about 64,000 clones in the sample, about 93% were seen once. The specimen sequenced was peripheral blood. The gene calls are TRBV4-1 and TRBJ2-2; 12 bases agree with TRBD2. The source is a woman older than 75 with active COVID-19. The CDR3 nucleotides are TGCGCCAGCAGCGTAGGGCTAGCGGGGGGGCGCCCGGGCACCGGGGAGCTGTTTTTT. This encodes CASSVGLAGGRPGTGELFF.